These T cell receptor beta chains were read from a single sample in a study of blood T cell repertoires in COVID-19. Data came from immunoSEQ multiplex PCR; TCRdb stores just in-frame clones and leaves some out. The sample contains 150,000 to 200,000 clones, nearly 90% of which appear only once. Input material: peripheral blood. These TCRs come from a man between 18 and 35 years old who had recovered from COVID-19. Both conserved end residues are part of each CDR3. The D gene is left open where the match is weak. Not every row has a clone size; where given, it reads once, few, many or a size class.

cdr3_nt	cdr3_aa	v_call	d_call	j_call	clone_size
TGTGCCAGCAGCTCTCTGACAGGCGCCTCCTACGAGCAGTACTTC	CASSSLTGASYEQYF	TRBV11-1	.	TRBJ2-7	.
TGTGCTAGCAGCCCAATAACAGGCGGCGATGAGCAGTTCTTC	CASSPITGGDEQFF	TRBV7-7	.	TRBJ2-1	.
TGTGCCAGCAGTCCCCACGCGGGAGCCATAGAGACCCAGTACTTC	CASSPHAGAIETQYF	TRBV6-5	TRBD2	TRBJ2-5	.
TGTGCCATCAGTGGATCGGAGGTGCGCCAAGAGACCCAGTACTTC	CAISGSEVRQETQYF	TRBV10-3	.	TRBJ2-5	.
TGCAGCGTCCAGGGACAGCTAATAGTCCAAGAGACCCAGTACTTC	CSVQGQLIVQETQYF	TRBV29-1	TRBD1	TRBJ2-5	.
TGTGCCAGCAGCTTATCGGGGGGACTCTCTGGAAACACCATATATTTT	CASSLSGGLSGNTIYF	TRBV7-6	.	TRBJ1-3	once
TGCAGCGCCATCAGGGGGCAGGGCACAGATACGCAGTATTTT	CSAIRGQGTDTQYF	TRBV29-1	TRBD1	TRBJ2-3	.
TGTGCCAGCAGCCCCCGGGACAGGGTGATCGGAAACATTCAGTACTTC	CASSPRDRVIGNIQYF	TRBV5-8	TRBD1	TRBJ2-4	.
TGCGCCAGCAGCCAAGATGGGGTGGGCGGGGGACCCAGCACAGATACGCAGTATTTT	CASSQDGVGGGPSTDTQYF	TRBV4-3	TRBD2	TRBJ2-3	.
TGTGCCAGCAGTTTCGTCACAGATACGCAGTATTTT	CASSFVTDTQYF	TRBV12-3/TRBV12-4	.	TRBJ2-3	.
TGTGCCGCCGCCCGGGACAGGGGGCTCCCCAATCCCTACAATGAGCAGTTCTTC	CAAARDRGLPNPYNEQFF	TRBV10-3	TRBD1	TRBJ2-1	.